Listed here are 2 T cell receptor beta chains from one sample, sequenced in a study of cytomegalovirus exposure and HLA in healthy donors. The PCR used 60 Vbeta and 13 Jbeta primers. TCRdb's table, derived via immunoSEQ multiplex PCR, lists solely in-frame clones and lacks some. There are some 180,000 clones in the sample; around 74% occur only once, and roughly 2.8% lies in the top ten. The material sequenced was PBMCs. The receptors come from a male donor in good health and CMV-seronegative.

This sequence joins TRBV5-4 and TRBJ2-7; a weak D match, TRBD1 (6 bases). The germline V and J ends were trimmed by 5 bases and 1 base, with 22 bases remaining between them. The CDR3 is 17 amino acids. The germline gives CDR1 SGHNT, CDR2 YYREEE (reference sequence). The CDR3 bases are TGTGCCAGCAGTGACCAAGCCGGGACACTTTCTTCCTACGAGCAGTACTTC. Its protein is CASSDQAGTLSSYEQYF. The full variable domain, completed using reference TRBV5-4 and TRBJ2-7, is ETGVTQSPTHLIKTRGQQVTLRCSSQSGHNTVSWYQQALGQGPQFIFQYYREEENGRGNFPPRFSGLQFPNYSSELNVNALELDDSALYLCASSDQAGTLSSYEQYFGPGTRLTVT.

This chain's CDR3 is CASSQEGTSGGPYQETQYF. The CDR3 DNA is TGTGCCAGCAGCCAAGAAGGAACTAGCGGGGGCCCGTACCAAGAGACCCAGTACTTC. The J gene is TRBJ2-5, the V gene TRBV4-2; the match to TRBD2 covers 11 bases. V gave up 0 bases and J gave up 0 bases; unmatched junction bases: 9. The CDR3 has 19 residues. Per the germline V gene, CDR1 is LGHNA and CDR2 is YNFKEQ.